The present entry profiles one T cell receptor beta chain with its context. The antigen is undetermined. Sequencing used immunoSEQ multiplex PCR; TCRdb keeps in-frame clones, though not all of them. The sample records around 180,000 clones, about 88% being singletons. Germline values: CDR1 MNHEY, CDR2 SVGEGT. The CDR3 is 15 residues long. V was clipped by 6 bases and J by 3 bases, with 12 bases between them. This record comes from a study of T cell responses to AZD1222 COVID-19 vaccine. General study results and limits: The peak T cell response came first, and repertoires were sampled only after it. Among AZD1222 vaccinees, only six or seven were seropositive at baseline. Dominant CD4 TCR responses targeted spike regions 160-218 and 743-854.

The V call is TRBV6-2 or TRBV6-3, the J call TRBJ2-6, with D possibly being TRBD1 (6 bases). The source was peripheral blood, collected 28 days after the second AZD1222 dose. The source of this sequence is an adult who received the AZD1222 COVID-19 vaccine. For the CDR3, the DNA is TGTGCCAGCAGCCCCACAGGGATTGGGGCCAACGTCCTGACTTTC. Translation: CASSPTGIGANVLTF.